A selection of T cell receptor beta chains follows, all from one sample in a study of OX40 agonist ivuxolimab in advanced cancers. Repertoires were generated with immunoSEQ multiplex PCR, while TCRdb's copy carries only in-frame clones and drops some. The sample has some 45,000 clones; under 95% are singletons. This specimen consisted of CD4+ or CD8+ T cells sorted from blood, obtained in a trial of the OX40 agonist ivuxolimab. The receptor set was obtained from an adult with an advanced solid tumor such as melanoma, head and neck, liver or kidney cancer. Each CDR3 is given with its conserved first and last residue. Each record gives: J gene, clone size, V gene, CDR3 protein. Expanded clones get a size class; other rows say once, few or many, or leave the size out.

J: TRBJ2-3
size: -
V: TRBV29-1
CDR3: CSVERDRGRDTQYF

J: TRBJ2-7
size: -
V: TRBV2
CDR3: CASSEAGRHEQYF

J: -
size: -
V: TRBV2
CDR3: CASSSGTKYEQYF

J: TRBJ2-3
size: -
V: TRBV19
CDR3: CASSQIGIYTDTQYF

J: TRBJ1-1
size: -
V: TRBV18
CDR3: CASSPGETEAFF

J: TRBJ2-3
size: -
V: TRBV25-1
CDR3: CASSEYGTRADTQYF

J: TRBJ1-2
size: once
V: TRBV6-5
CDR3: CASGRGRGGYTF

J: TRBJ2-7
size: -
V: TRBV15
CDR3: CATSRVQMASYEQYF

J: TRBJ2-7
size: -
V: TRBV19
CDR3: CASSTPQGQGYEQYF

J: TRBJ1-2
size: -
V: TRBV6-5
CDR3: CASSLGQGALLGYTF